This TCR beta chain was observed in a study of shared clonotypes between healthy human individuals. Using immunoSEQ multiplex PCR, the repertoire was profiled, and TCRdb retains in-frame clones only, with some absent. The sample lists 1,100,000 or so clones, approximately 78% occurring once. This clone appeared a few times. The CDR3 is 13 residues long. V was cut by 2 bases and J by 9 bases, with 15 bases left in between. Germline V gives CDR1 SGHRS, CDR2 YFSETQ. This sequence joins TRBV5-1 and TRBJ2-7; TRBD1 or TRBD2 may be the D gene (5 bases each). Sequenced material: memory CD4+ T cells from PBMCs. As for subset: CD45RA-negative fraction. This receptor was obtained from a man aged 18-30 years in good health. Some clones in this sample may be carry-over from other donors' samples. CDR3 loop: CASSLSLGERQYF. The CDR3 DNA reads TGCGCCAGCAGCTTATCGTTGGGGGAGAGGCAGTACTTC.